The source of this TCR beta chain is a study of CD8+ T cells in alopecia areata. Study in general: Treated patients took oral tofacitinib at 5 to 10 mg twice daily.

This clone was seen a single time. The identical CDR3 is also encoded by other nucleotide sequences in the sample. Between the trimmed V and J ends, which lost 3 bases and 3 bases, there was a span of 6 bases. This CDR3 spans 12 amino acids. Per the germline V gene, CDR1 is SGHAT and CDR2 is FQNNGV. The sequencing template was cDNA reverse transcribed from extracted RNA. Profiling relied on immunoSEQ multiplex PCR, and the TCRdb table lists in-frame clones only, not all of them. The profile shows 100,000 to 150,000 clones, approximately 49% of them singletons. Obtained from alopecia areata patients were lesional scalp punch biopsies along with peripheral blood.

This sequence originates from a human donor with alopecia areata. The sequences come from CD8+ T cells sorted from blood, collected at week 0. The chain joins TRBV11-2 to TRBJ2-7; D ambiguous. The CDR3 DNA reads TGTGCCAGCAGCTTGAACGGCTACGAGCAGTACTTC. Its translation is CASSLNGYEQYF.